This TCR beta chain was sequenced for a study of Graves' ophthalmopathy and Graves' hyperthyroidism. Study-level information: The authors collected peripheral blood at initial diagnosis, before any treatment. The study, taken as a whole, reports: Ophthalmopathy cases were distinguished from stable hyperthyroidism by a 13-signature model, reaching approximately 88% sensitivity and roughly 81% specificity.

The V gene lost 1 base and the J gene lost 6 bases, with 9 bases spanning the gap. The germline gives CDR1 SGHAT, CDR2 FQNNGV. This CDR3 is built from 13 residues. From RNA, the CDR3 regions of TCR beta chains were amplified and sequenced. RT-PCR in the first round used HTBI primers; a second-round multiplex PCR followed. In TCRdb, the multiplex PCR reads were re-called with MiXCR into one record per CDR3 protein. This table holds about 740,000 distinct CDR3 sequences, 40% found once. This clonotype was picked up many times. Its specificity is not known. This receptor was taken from an adult man with Graves' ophthalmopathy. Sequencing input: peripheral blood. V usage is TRBV11-2 and J usage is TRBJ1-2; no firm D call. The CDR3 DNA sequence: TGTGCCAGCAGCTTAGGGGTTCCGGATGGCTACACCTTC. This sequence encodes CASSLGVPDGYTF.